The 17 T cell receptor beta chains below were found in one sample sequenced in a study of blood T cell repertoires in COVID-19 (dated by TCRdb to 2018 to 2020). Library preparation was by the immunoSEQ multiplex PCR assay. This is the immuneACCESS table as TCRdb keeps it, with only in-frame sequences that have V and J called. A part of the clones is gone; compared with another copy, unresolved V genes explain less than half, and the rest is unexplained. Present in this sample are around 300,000 clones, 75% to 90% of which were seen just once. Of the sample, less than 2% falls within the top ten clones. The specimen was PBMCs or T cells enriched from blood (not recorded which). Receptors were obtained from a woman in her 40s who had recovered from COVID-19.

The genes are TRBV13 and TRBJ1-4, with D uncertain. The V and J ends lost 0 bases and 4 bases respectively, with 9 bases between them. The CDR3 contains 15 residues. Germline V lookup: CDR1 PRHDT, CDR2 FYEKMQ (reference sequence). CDR3 sequence: CASSLGAGYNEKLFF. The CDR3 nucleotides are TGTGCCAGCAGCTTAGGGGCAGGATATAATGAAAAACTGTTTTTT.

The gene calls are TRBV23-1 and TRBJ2-5; possible D gene TRBD1, 5 bases. TRBV23-1 is marked as an open reading frame, function uncertain. The CDR3 has 16 amino acids. V was trimmed by 5 bases and J by 5 bases, leaving 21 bases between them. In DNA form, the CDR3 reads TGCGCCAGCAGTAGAGAGAAGGGGCGATTGGAGGAGACCCAGTACTTC. Its protein is CASSREKGRLEETQYF.

The rearrangement links TRBV10-3 to TRBJ2-7; 7 nucleotides agree with TRBD1. V trimming: 3 bases; J trimming: 3 bases; junction bases outside the gene matches: 2. The CDR3 has 13 amino acids. Per germline, CDR1 ENHRY and CDR2 SYGVKD. The CDR3 DNA sequence: TGTGCCATCAGTGAATACAGGGGCTACGAGCAGTACTTC. The encoded protein is CAISEYRGYEQYF.

The chain combines TRBV19 with TRBJ1-2, with D uncertain. In germline, CDR1 is LNHDA, CDR2 SQIVND (reference sequence). The ends were cut back, 3 bases at V and 2 bases at J, with 13 bases in the middle. The CDR3 is 15 residues long. The CDR3 DNA follows: TGTGCCAGTAGTATCGGATCAGCGATCAACTATGGCTACACCTTC. Its protein product is CASSIGSAINYGYTF.

This clone rates as large. V and J are TRBV6-2 or TRBV6-3 and TRBJ2-1; tentative D call: TRBD1 (6 bases). The CDR3 has 14 residues. V was trimmed by 0 bases and J by 8 bases, leaving 11 bases between them. In germline, CDR1 is MNHEY, CDR2 SVGEGT. The CDR3 sequence is CASSYSAGVDEQFF. The CDR3 nucleotides read TGTGCCAGCAGTTACTCGGCAGGGGTCGATGAGCAGTTCTTC.

The rearrangement links TRBV5-1 to TRBJ2-7; a possible D gene is TRBD1 (6 bases). This CDR3 region has 15 residues. Germline CDR1 and CDR2: SGHRS and YFSETQ. Trimming cost V 0 bases and J 1 base, with 11 bases left between them. The CDR3 nucleotides read TGCGCCAGCAGCTTGGCGGCAGGGGCATCCTACGAGCAGTACTTC. Encoded protein: CASSLAAGASYEQYF.

This sequence joins TRBV10-1 and TRBJ2-7; TRBD2 matches at 8 bases. Germline V gene data show CDR1 as WNHNN and CDR2 as SYGVQD (reference sequence). V shed 7 bases, J shed 3 bases, and the junction held 11 bases outside the gene matches. The CDR3 spans 15 residues. The CDR3 sequence: CASKLGGGRDYEQYF. In DNA form, the CDR3 reads TGCGCCAGCAAACTCGGGGGGGGTCGGGACTACGAGCAGTACTTC.

The genes are TRBV24-1 and TRBJ2-1; 7 bases are shared with TRBD2. V was pared by 4 bases and J by 9 bases, with 14 bases of the junction left unmatched. The germline V gene has CDR1 KGHDR and CDR2 SFDVKD. There are 16 residues in the CDR3. The CDR3 loop reads CATSESGTKSLFEQFF. The CDR3 region has the DNA TGTGCCACCAGTGAGAGTGGGACTAAGTCCCTCTTTGAGCAGTTCTTC.

The chain couples TRBV2 to TRBJ2-7; weak D call: TRBD1 (5 bases). This CDR3 has 11 residues. Germline CDR1 SNHLY, CDR2 FYNNEI. Trimming removed 8 bases from V and 0 bases from J, with 5 bases in between. The CDR3 DNA sequence: TGTGCCAGCGGGGCCTCCTACGAGCAGTACTTC. Translated: CASGASYEQYF.

The chain recombines TRBV5-1 with TRBJ1-2; 9 nucleotides agree with TRBD1. The V segment lost 0 bases and the J segment 4 bases; nucleotides outside the gene matches: 4. The CDR3 contains 15 residues. The germline CDR1 and CDR2 sequences are SGHRS and YFSETQ. This CDR3 reads CASSLAVDRGYGYTF. In nucleotides, the CDR3 is TGCGCCAGCAGCTTGGCCGTGGACAGGGGCTATGGCTACACCTTC.

The chain uses TRBV19 and TRBJ1-2; TRBD1 aligns across 7 bases. CDR3 length: 14 residues. J gave up 4 bases and V 5 bases, and 7 bases lay outside the gene matches. The germline CDR1 and CDR2 sequences are LNHDA and SQIVND (reference sequence). CDR3 amino acids: CASSPGTVGYGYTF. The CDR3 DNA is TGTGCCAGTAGTCCCGGGACAGTAGGCTATGGCTACACCTTC.

J is TRBJ2-7 and V is TRBV18, with 9 nucleotides matching TRBD2. Per the germline V gene, CDR1 is KGHSH and CDR2 is LQKENI. The CDR3 contains 17 residues. After removal of 1 base from V and 0 bases from J, the junction contained 7 bases not matched to a gene. The CDR3 is CASSPLRLAEGSYEQYF. As DNA, the CDR3 is TGTGCCAGCTCACCACTCCGACTAGCGGAGGGCTCCTACGAGCAGTACTTC.

The chain carries TRBV6-6 and TRBJ1-5, with D possibly matching TRBD1 (6 bases). V shed 2 bases and J shed 1 base, with 12 bases lying between them. This CDR3 contains 16 residues. Germline CDR1 and CDR2: MNHNY and SVGAGI (reference sequence). As DNA, the CDR3 is TGTGCCAGCAGTTACCGCTTACAGGGAAGCAATCAGCCCCAGCATTTT. This sequence encodes CASSYRLQGSNQPQHF.

The chain carries TRBV7-8 and TRBJ2-7; D unclear. In germline, CDR1 is SGHVS, CDR2 FQNEAQ. Between the trimmed V and J ends, which lost 2 bases and 7 bases, there was a span of 12 bases. The CDR3 has 13 amino acids. CDR3 amino acids: CASSLNTPAEQYF. The CDR3 region has the DNA TGTGCCAGCAGCTTAAATACCCCTGCGGAGCAGTACTTC.

The CDR3 DNA reads TGTGCCAGCAGTATTTCCGGGACAGGGGGCAATGGCTACACCTTC. Protein: CASSISGTGGNGYTF. The chain carries TRBV28 and TRBJ1-2, with 12 nucleotides matching TRBD1. In germline, CDR1 is MDHEN, CDR2 SYDVKM. The CDR3 contains 15 residues. V shed 5 bases, J shed 6 bases, and the junction held 7 bases outside the gene matches.

The V and J genes are TRBV7-9 and TRBJ2-7; 8 bases map to TRBD1. The CDR3 is 13 amino acids. The J segment lost 3 bases and the V segment lost 5 bases, leaving 3 bases of the junction unmatched. Germline assignment: CDR1 SEHNR and CDR2 FQNEAQ (reference sequence). CDR3 sequence (DNA): TGTGCCAGCAGCGGACAGGGAGTCTACGAGCAGTACTTC. Residues: CASSGQGVYEQYF.

The chain has TRBV20-1 and TRBJ1-2; 8 bases line up with TRBD1. J lost 3 bases, V lost 3 bases, and 6 bases had no gene match. Germline V lookup: CDR1 DFQATT, CDR2 SNEGSKA (reference sequence). The CDR3 contains 14 residues. The CDR3 loop is CSASSTGGYYGYTF. In nucleotides, the CDR3 is TGCAGTGCTAGTTCAACAGGGGGATACTATGGCTACACCTTC.